This T cell receptor beta chain was captured by sequencing in a study of cytomegalovirus exposure and HLA in healthy donors. Findings and limits, study-wide: Follow-up analysis later connected one missense variant in DCLRE1C with trimming of TCR beta V- and J-genes. It was shown in a later analysis that HLA-associated TCR beta chains were more clonally expanded than other, equally common chains.

It was with 60 Vbeta and 13 Jbeta primers that the PCR ran. Generated by immunoSEQ multiplex PCR, the TCRdb table keeps only in-frame clones and is missing some. The sample includes 100,000 to 150,000 clones, more than 70% of them seen just once. Healthy bone marrow donors made up the donor group. A remark on this clone: Its cognate antigen is unknown.

Sequencing used PBMCs. The TCR originated in a woman in her 50s in good health and CMV-seropositive.

CDR3 region: CASRLQGYEQYF. For the CDR3, the DNA is TGTGCCAGCAGATTACAGGGTTACGAGCAGTACTTC. V gene TRBV5-5 combines with J gene TRBJ2-7; a possible D gene is TRBD1 (6 bases). Trimming took off 5 bases at V and 4 bases at J, with 10 bases between the two ends. CDR1 is SGHKS and CDR2 is YYEKEE in the germline V gene (reference sequence). This CDR3 has 12 amino acids.